This TCR beta chain was captured by sequencing in a study of cytomegalovirus exposure and HLA in healthy donors (dated by TCRdb to between 2016 and 2019). For context, the study as a whole: In an earlier analysis of under 750 of the donors, roughly 300 Gb of sequence data and some 100 million unique TCR beta sequences from about 179 million T cells were reported. About 330 gigabases of sequencing data and roughly 81 million unique TCR sequences made up an early release that covered several hundred HLA-typed donors. Of the approximately 400 genotyped donors, over 80% were placed in the genetic ancestry cluster associated with self-reported Caucasian donors. The study aimed to test whether signatures of past pathogen exposure could be identified by cataloging public T cell receptors. The study used immunosequencing to profile the T cell repertoires of under 700 subjects and linked those repertoires to cytomegalovirus serostatus. In addition to the first cohort of several hundred subjects, a separate validation cohort of 130 or so different subjects was used. To predict cytomegalovirus infection status, the study combined high-throughput TCR immunosequencing, statistical association of individual TCRs with disease status, and machine learning. In a later analysis, previously published TCR beta repertoires from hundreds of donors were re-analyzed and high-resolution HLA genotyping was added so that TCR occurrence patterns could be studied. Rather than drawing on any new phenotypic data, the later analysis identified candidate immune exposures from TCR beta sequences and the way those sequences occurred across donors. An earlier analysis of 450 to 750 of the donors used high-throughput TCR beta sequencing to judge whether each TCR beta V gene segment behaved as functional or pseudogenic. Alongside the repertoire data, information on donor age, sex, ethnicity and CMV serostatus was compiled. Genome-wide SNP genotypes for about 55% of the roughly 670 donors were used in a later genetic analysis, which treated that subset as a discovery cohort. All discovery cohort repertoires had been generated using a single sequencing platform. Class I and class II HLA loci were covered by the typing at four-digit resolution. Typing coverage varied by locus: 629-630 donors for A, B, C, DRB1 and DQB1; roughly 520 for DQA1; around 570 for DPA1; approximately 450 for DPB1. Several DR-DQ haplotypes were handled as single units for association and clustering, since linkage in the cohort was strong. Across some 400 genotyped donors of the cohort, an average of roughly 250,000 unique TCR beta nucleotide sequences per donor were sequenced, and roughly 20% of those sequences were non-productive.

Broader findings and caveats from the paper: A later genetic analysis reported fewer N-insertions in productive TCRs among donors in an Asian-associated ancestry cluster than the roughly 620-donor mean. Because counts were too low, under 20 rarely observed V segments, including chromosome 9 orphons, were left out of the earlier analysis of 587 of the donors. When HLA alleles, especially DR and DQ, strongly co-occurred, TCR associations were difficult to assign to individual alleles. Three of the identified cytomegalovirus-associated TCR beta chains were confirmed in vitro to be specific for cytomegalovirus antigens. Sequencing depth was assumed to be roughly uniform across donors in the presence/absence analyses, though that assumption may not hold. A cluster of highly shared sequence variants was judged likely to represent a technical artifact of the sequencing pipeline. In the study, around 150 TCR beta chains were listed as associated with cytomegalovirus. A later analysis found that most CMV-associated TCR beta chains appeared HLA-restricted, with HLA associations seemingly driven largely by CMV exposure. In a later analysis, TCR association rates were found to vary across HLA loci, with the most associated TCRs seen for DRB1 alleles and the fewest for HLA-C alleles. Most TCR sequences were observed very rarely across donors, whereas some public TCRs were present in many individuals. According to a later analysis, parvovirus B19, influenza, CMV and Epstein-Barr virus appeared linked to several top co-occurrence clusters. In a later genetic analysis, a missense DCLRE1C variant was associated with V-gene and J-gene trimming of TCR beta chains, and the association was replicated in an independent cohort. The classifier was reported to diagnose cytomegalovirus status with high specificity and sensitivity in both the original and validation cohorts. The 87-base-pair reads could not distinguish some IMGT-functional V segments, including TRBV6-2 and TRBV6-3, so those segments were excluded. The authors suggested that the approach could potentially be extended to other disease states and immunological phenotypes. A further reported finding was that TCR beta sequences accurately predicted the HLA-A and HLA-B alleles for most subjects in the first cohort. In an earlier analysis of approximately 590 of the donors, most TCR beta V segments appeared in productive rearrangements about 87% or about 30% of the time, broadly matching IMGT annotations. A later analysis associated roughly 17,000 TCR beta sequences with specific HLA alleles at a false discovery rate of 0.05. This cohort had only TCR beta chains sequenced, and the lack of alpha or paired-chain data limited which features could be detected. In a later analysis, HLA-associated TCR beta chains showed more clonal expansion and lower generation probabilities than non-associated chains that were equally common. For the cohort, immune exposure information was limited to CMV serostatus. Linkage disequilibrium might explain the correlated functional status among segregating V segments, but an unknown experimental factor could not be excluded. HLA typing was unavailable for some donors at each locus, so association tests used only the typed subset.

Libraries came from the immunoSEQ multiplex PCR assay. For the multiplex PCR, a mixture combining 60 forward primers for TCR Vbeta segments and 13 reverse primers for TCR Jbeta segments was used. The CDR3 region of rearranged TCR beta genes was amplified from genomic DNA by a multiplex PCR assay. On the Illumina HiSeq System, the amplified TCR beta libraries were sequenced as 87-base-pair reads. In the authors' own workflow: In a later analysis, about 80 million unique TCR beta chains were counted across the 500 to 700 repertoires, and roughly 10 million of these chains were shared by at least two donors. To remove PCR and sequencing errors, raw reads were error-corrected and collapsed into unique sequences using a nearest-neighbor algorithm that merged closely related sequences. To assign V, D and J gene segments, CDR3 sequences were aligned to IMGT reference sequences. For a sequence to be retained, a match of at least six nucleotides to both a V gene segment and a J gene segment was required. Rearrangements were classified as productive when the CDR3 lacked stop codons and remained in frame with V and J, and all other rearrangements were classified as non-productive. CDR3 was defined by IMGT convention, running from the second conserved V-encoded cysteine to the conserved J-encoded phenylalanine. Sequences without an unambiguous match to a single V gene segment were excluded from the earlier analysis of approximately 560 of the donors. An earlier analysis of fewer than 750 of the donors classified V segments as functional when productive rearrangements were above 56.7% and as segregating when the standard deviation between donors was above 5%. A statistical classification framework was built to diagnose cytomegalovirus status from the catalog of TCR beta chain sequences. V and J gene assignment, in a later analysis, came from comparing TCR nucleotide sequences with IMGT/GENE-DB human TR gene sequences. A later analysis assigned CDR3 sequences and most-parsimonious VDJ recombination scenarios with the TCRdist pipeline. In a later analysis, every TCR beta chain was defined by the combination of its CDR3 amino acid sequence and its V-gene family, and reads without a unique V-gene family were dropped. To address suspected cross-contamination and a sequencing artifact, a later analysis removed approximately 600 highly shared, low-generation-probability nucleotide sequences. For each public chain, a later analysis derived a clonal expansion index from normalized ranks of inferred template counts within each repertoire. In a later analysis, generation probabilities were computed with a VDJ recombination model fitted to out-of-frame rearrangements, and the resulting probabilities were checked against IGoR. A later analysis scored TCR-TCR, TCR-HLA and TCR-CMV co-occurrence with hypergeometric tests, applying a repertoire-size bias correction to TCR pairs. A later analysis estimated false discovery rates by permuting HLA or CMV assignments 20 times. In a later analysis, co-occurring TCRs were grouped using DBSCAN, and TCRdist sequence similarity was added for clustering within HLA-allele-positive subsets. Repertoires with fewer than 30,000 or more than 120,000 public chains were left out of co-occurrence clustering, as were roughly five repertoires with anomalous nucleotide sharing. TCRdb took over this immuneACCESS table, retaining in-frame rearrangements with V and J assigned. Such tables are incomplete; in checked studies, under half of the missing clones stem from an unresolved V gene, and the remainder is unexplained. V and J calls plus clone size are reproduced from that table; the DNA served to infer D and trimming. This sample is represented by over 45,000 clones; 75% to 85% of them were singletons. 4.3% of the sample lies in the top ten.

Spanning cysteine to phenylalanine, the CDR3 consists of 16 amino acids. This entry keeps only the CDR3 DNA: 48 bases, framed from base 1. Trimming leaves V shorter by 0 bases and J shorter by 2 bases, with the junction holding 4 bases beyond the gene matches. Based on the germline V gene, the CDR1 and CDR2 sequences are SGHDT and YYEEEE. Remarks on this clone: The antigen it binds to is not known. Per-nucleotide qualities are absent, and no much larger clonotype sits a single base away.

In total, around 600 healthy bone marrow donors made up the cohort. All cohort members were sampled while nominally healthy, although unrecorded immune exposures were likely present. The donor tested CMV seronegative and was one of the 352 seronegative cohort members. A peripheral blood sample was provided by each donor, and peripheral blood mononuclear cells were used for TCR beta sequencing. Genomic DNA extraction from the blood cell samples was performed with the Qiagen DNeasy Blood Extraction Kit. Here the chain combines TRBV5-6 and TRBJ2-1; the junction holds 8 bases that match TRBD2. The sequence came from a man aged 30-40 years in good health and CMV-seronegative. The sequencing sample was made of PBMCs. The CDR3 protein: CASSLGWRGAYNEQFF. The DNA sequence is as follows: TGTGCCAGCAGCTTGGGGTGGCGGGGGGCCTACAATGAGCAGTTCTTC.